Shown below are 10 T cell receptor beta chains from a single sample sequenced in a study of tumor-infiltrating lymphocytes in localized non-small cell lung cancer. Generated by immunoSEQ multiplex PCR, the TCRdb table keeps only in-frame clones and is missing some. The data show around 17,000 clones, over 35% seen once. Sequencing input: lung tumor tissue. These receptors were taken from a human donor with non-small cell lung cancer.

The rearrangement links TRBV28 to TRBJ1-6; TRBD1 matches 8 bases. The CDR3 sequence is 17 residues long. Germline lookup yields CDR1 MDHEN and CDR2 SYDVKM. Trimming removed 6 bases from V and 8 bases from J; junction bases left unmatched: 15. CDR3: CASSGTGYGRNHSPLHF. CDR3 nucleotide sequence: TGTGCCAGCAGCGGGACAGGCTATGGTAGGAACCATTCACCCCTCCACTTT.

The chain links TRBV11-2 to TRBJ1-5, with D unresolved. The CDR3 is made up of 15 amino acids. V was shortened by 1 base and J by 0 bases, with 7 bases between the two germline ends. Germline V CDR1 and CDR2: SGHAT, FQNNGV. CDR3 sequence: CASSLADGSNQPQHF. As DNA, the CDR3 is TGTGCCAGCAGCTTAGCCGACGGTAGCAATCAGCCCCAGCATTTT.

The J gene is TRBJ2-2, the V gene TRBV28, with TRBD2 matching 9 bases. CDR3 size: 16 residues. V trimming: 1 base; J trimming: 3 bases; junction bases outside the gene matches: 3. Germline V gives CDR1 MDHEN, CDR2 SYDVKM. The CDR3 DNA is TGTGCCAGCAGTTTATCGGTAGCGGGGGACACCGGGGAGCTGTTTTTT. Translation: CASSLSVAGDTGELFF.

Relative to its sample, this clone is medium-sized. CDR3 nucleotides: TGTGCCTGGAGCAAGGTTGAAGCTTTCTTT. This gives the protein CAWSKVEAFF. The V call is TRBV30, the J call TRBJ1-1; D gene unclear. The CDR3 loop spans 10 amino acids. Trimming took off 3 bases at V and 7 bases at J, with 6 bases between the two ends. CDR1 and CDR2 (germline): GTSNPN, SVGIG (reference sequence).

This clone is deemed medium-sized. The genes are TRBV2 and TRBJ1-1; D uncertain. CDR3 length equals 15 residues. The germline V and J ends were trimmed by 3 bases and 6 bases, with 17 bases remaining between them. Germline V gene lookup returns CDR1 SNHLY and CDR2 FYNNEI. The CDR3, as DNA: TGTGCCAGCAGTGACGTGCATGGTCCCCGGTCTGAAGCTTTCTTT. As protein: CASSDVHGPRSEAFF.

This clone was observed a few times. The chain combines TRBV7-3 with TRBJ1-1; D gene ambiguous. The CDR3 has 13 residues. Germline V gene data show CDR1 as SGHTA and CDR2 as FQGTGA. V was pared by 2 bases and J by 0 bases, with 4 bases between. The CDR3 bases are TGTGCCAGCAGCTTATCAGTGAACACTGAAGCTTTCTTT. Translated, it gives CASSLSVNTEAFF.

At least ten counts were recorded for this clone. The chain employs TRBV19 and TRBJ1-1; D perhaps matches TRBD1 (6 bases). This CDR3 is 14 amino acids long. Germline CDR1 LNHDA, CDR2 SQIVND (reference sequence). V lost 2 bases to trimming and J lost 0 bases, with 7 bases between them. The CDR3 here is CASSIQGMNTEAFF. The DNA for the CDR3 is TGTGCCAGTAGTATACAGGGGATGAACACTGAAGCTTTCTTT.

V gene TRBV6-5 combines with J gene TRBJ2-7; D gene uncertain. The germline V gene has CDR1 MNHEY and CDR2 SVGAGI. The CDR3 spans 14 residues. V was shortened by 6 bases and J by 3 bases, with 15 bases between the two germline ends. The CDR3 nucleotides read TGTGCCAGCAGCGCCGGGTCCAGGAGCTACGAGCAGTACTTC. Encoded protein: CASSAGSRSYEQYF.

This clone is deemed medium-sized. This chain uses TRBV6-1 with TRBJ2-3; no clear D. Germline assignment: CDR1 MNHNS and CDR2 SASEGT. Trimming removed 8 bases at V and 2 bases at J, with 11 bases between. The CDR3 is 13 amino acids. Here the CDR3 reads CASQNPFTDTQYF. Written as DNA, the CDR3 is TGTGCCAGCCAAAACCCCTTCACAGATACGCAGTATTTT.

This clone turned up a few times. The chain joins TRBV5-6 to TRBJ2-1; no firm D call. The CDR3 spans 16 residues. Trimming left V 4 bases short and J 7 bases short, with 21 bases between. Per germline, CDR1 SGHDT and CDR2 YYEEEE. The CDR3 DNA follows: TGTGCCAGCAGCACACTCATTTCGGTTTTACGAAATGAGCAGTTCTTC. This gives the protein CASSTLISVLRNEQFF.